This T cell receptor beta chain was captured by sequencing in a study of cytomegalovirus exposure and HLA in healthy donors. The study, taken as a whole, reports: An Asian-associated ancestry cluster reportedly showed fewer N-insertions than the approximately 650-donor mean in a later analysis. Analyses of presence and absence presupposed an approximately uniform sequencing depth across donors. Later, TCR association rates were found to vary by HLA locus, highest for DRB1 and lowest for HLA-C.

This clone was counted between two and nine times. Its target is unknown. The PCR ran on 60 Vbeta and 13 Jbeta primers. TCRdb keeps only in-frame clones here, not all; method: immunoSEQ multiplex PCR. Here the sample spans 75,000 to 100,000 clones, roughly two thirds being singletons. Germline trimming cut 0 bases from V and 5 bases from J; bases unmatched to any gene: 6. The CDR3 has 16 residues. Germline lookup yields CDR1 SGHRS and CDR2 YFSETQ. Source material: PBMCs. This TCR was recovered from a man aged 35 to 55 in good health and CMV-seronegative. This rearrangement joins TRBV5-1 to TRBJ2-5, with 11 bases lining up with TRBD2. The chain's CDR3 is CASSLALAGGIETQYF. CDR3 coding DNA: TGCGCCAGCAGCTTGGCTCTAGCGGGGGGAATTGAGACCCAGTACTTC.